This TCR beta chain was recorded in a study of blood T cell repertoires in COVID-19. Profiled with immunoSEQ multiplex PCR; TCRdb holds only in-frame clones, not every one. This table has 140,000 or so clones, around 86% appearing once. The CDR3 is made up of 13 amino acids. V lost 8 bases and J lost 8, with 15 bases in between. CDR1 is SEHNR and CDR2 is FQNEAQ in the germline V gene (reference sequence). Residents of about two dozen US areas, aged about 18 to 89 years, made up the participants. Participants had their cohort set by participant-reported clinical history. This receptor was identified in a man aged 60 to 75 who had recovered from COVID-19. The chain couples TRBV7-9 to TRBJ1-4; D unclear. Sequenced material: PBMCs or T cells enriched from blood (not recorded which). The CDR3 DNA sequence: TGTGCCAGCGGGATATGGGGAGGCGAAAAACTGTTTTTT. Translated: CASGIWGGEKLFF.